Below are 23 T cell receptor beta chains sequenced from a single sample in a study of shared clonotypes between healthy human individuals. Using immunoSEQ multiplex PCR, the repertoire was profiled, and TCRdb retains in-frame clones only, with some absent. This sample has a few million clones, with 93% found just once. The sequencing input was naive CD4+ T cells from PBMCs. Subset: CD45RA+ positively selected. All receptors come from a man aged 18 to 35 in good health. Some clones in this sample may be carry-over from other donors' samples.

This clone came up once. J is TRBJ1-5 and V is TRBV5-1, with 9 bases fitting TRBD1. The CDR3 covers 16 residues. Germline assignment: CDR1 SGHRS and CDR2 YFSETQ. The V segment lost 0 bases and the J segment 3 bases; nucleotides outside the gene matches: 4. In DNA, the CDR3 is TGCGCCAGCAGCTTGGGCGACAGGGGGGTCAATCAGCCCCAGCATTTT. Its translation is CASSLGDRGVNQPQHF.

V and J are TRBV29-1 and TRBJ2-5; the D call may be TRBD1 or TRBD2 (5 bases each). Trimming left V 6 bases short and J 1 base short, with 15 bases between. Germline CDR1 is SQVTM and CDR2 is ANQGSEA. The CDR3 has 14 residues. The CDR3 nucleotides read TGCAGCGTGTACCCTGGGACCAGCCAAGAGACCCAGTACTTC. It yields the protein CSVYPGTSQETQYF. Drawing the rest from reference TRBV29-1 and TRBJ2-5, the complete variable domain is SAVISQKPSRDICQRGTSLTIQCQVDSQVTMMFWYRQQPGQSLTLIATANQGSEATYESGFVIDKFPISRPNLTFSTLTVSNMSPEDSSIYLCSVYPGTSQETQYFGPGTRLLVL.

This clone was detected only once. V usage is TRBV7-9 and J usage is TRBJ2-3; D possibly matches TRBD1 or TRBD2 (5 bases each). V gave up 10 bases and J gave up 7 bases, with 24 bases separating them. This CDR3 region has 15 residues. Per germline, CDR1 SEHNR and CDR2 FQNEAQ (reference sequence). The CDR3 spells CATIFRDPSRNTQYF. The CDR3, as DNA: TGTGCCACTATATTCCGGGACCCGTCTCGGAATACGCAGTATTTT.

This clone was counted once. This chain connects TRBV18 to TRBJ1-2, with TRBD1 identical over 8 bases. The CDR3 is 15 residues long. J gave up 5 bases and V 2 bases, and 7 bases lay outside the gene matches. Germline V lookup: CDR1 KGHSH, CDR2 LQKENI. CDR3 residues: CASSPSADRAYGYTF. CDR3 DNA: TGTGCCAGCTCACCATCGGCGGACAGGGCGTATGGCTACACCTTC.

V is TRBV5-4 and J is TRBJ2-7, with a tentative D call TRBD1 (5 bases). The germline gives CDR1 SGHNT, CDR2 YYREEE (reference sequence). Trimming cost V 4 bases and J 2 bases, with 13 bases left between them. This CDR3 is 14 amino acids long. DNA for the CDR3: TGTGCCAGCAGCGACAAGACAGCGACCTACGAGCAGTACTTC. The encoded protein is CASSDKTATYEQYF. Based on the CDR3 plus reference TRBV5-4 and TRBJ2-7, the full variable domain is ETGVTQSPTHLIKTRGQQVTLRCSSQSGHNTVSWYQQALGQGPQFIFQYYREEENGRGNFPPRFSGLQFPNYSSELNVNALELDDSALYLCASSDKTATYEQYFGPGTRLTVT.

As regards this clone: In the same sample, other DNA sequences code for this CDR3. V is TRBV15 and J is TRBJ2-5, with D tentatively TRBD2 (5 bases). With 0 bases removed from V and 1 base from J, the gap between germline ends came to 6 bases. Looked up from germline, CDR1 is LNHNV and CDR2 is YYDKDF (reference sequence). The CDR3 consists of 14 residues. CDR3: CATSRDRGQETQYF. CDR3 sequence (DNA): TGTGCCACCAGCAGAGATCGGGGCCAAGAGACCCAGTACTTC.

The V gene is TRBV4-2, the J gene TRBJ2-6; TRBD1 agrees at 7 bases. The J segment lost 0 bases and the V segment lost 8 bases, leaving 10 bases of the junction unmatched. CDR1 is LGHNA, CDR2 YNFKEQ, per germline. The CDR3 consists of 17 residues. CDR3 sequence: CASQKGDRVSGANVLTF. The CDR3 DNA follows: TGTGCCAGCCAGAAAGGAGACAGGGTCTCTGGGGCCAACGTCCTGACTTTC.

The V gene is TRBV9, the J gene TRBJ2-1; 8 nucleotides match TRBD2. Germline V gene sequence: CDR1 SGDLS, CDR2 YYNGEE. This CDR3 contains 18 residues. After removal of 0 bases from V and 7 bases from J, the junction contained 15 bases not matched to a gene. DNA of the CDR3: TGTGCCAGCAGCGTAGATGGTAGGGCTGGCGGGAGGATGAATGAGCAGTTCTTC. It codes for CASSVDGRAGGRMNEQFF.

This clone was observed a single time. The rearrangement uses TRBV27 and TRBJ2-6, with D maybe TRBD2 (5 bases). The germline V gene encodes CDR1 MNHEY and CDR2 SMNVEV (reference sequence). This CDR3 has 16 amino acids. Trimming took 8 bases from V and 0 from J, leaving 14 bases between them. The CDR3 protein is CASAGGLSSGANVLTF. The CDR3 DNA reads TGTGCCAGCGCTGGCGGGCTCAGCTCTGGGGCCAACGTCCTGACTTTC.

The V and J genes are TRBV28 and TRBJ1-2; TRBD1 agrees at 7 bases. V lost 6 bases and J lost 11; bases outside the gene matches: 9. The CDR3 has 12 amino acids. Germline assignment: CDR1 MDHEN and CDR2 SYDVKM. In DNA form, the CDR3 reads TGTGCCAGCAGACAACGACAGGGAAGTTACACCTTC. Its translation is CASRQRQGSYTF.

The CDR3 DNA sequence: TGTGCCAGCAGTTTTGTAGCGGGAGCTGACAATGAGCAGTTCTTC. Translation: CASSFVAGADNEQFF. The J gene is TRBJ2-1, the V gene TRBV27; TRBD2 matches at 9 bases. The V segment lost 3 bases and the J segment 5 bases; nucleotides outside the gene matches: 5. Germline V gene data show CDR1 as MNHEY and CDR2 as SMNVEV (reference sequence). The CDR3 runs to 15 residues.

V and J are TRBV6-1 and TRBJ1-5; perhaps TRBD1 as D (5 bases). Germline V lookup: CDR1 MNHNS, CDR2 SASEGT. Trimming shortened V by 3 bases and J by 4 bases, and 10 bases separated the two germline ends. This CDR3 spans 14 amino acids. The CDR3, as DNA: TGTGCCAGCAGTGAGACGACAGTTAATCAGCCCCAGCATTTT. This encodes CASSETTVNQPQHF.

To note about this clone: Other DNA sequences within the sample encode an identical CDR3. This chain connects TRBV6-5 to TRBJ2-3; D uncertain. Germline assignment: CDR1 MNHEY and CDR2 SVGAGI. V was pared by 2 bases and J by 2 bases, with 5 bases between. The CDR3 totals 13 residues. In nucleotides, the CDR3 is TGTGCCAGCAGTTACCCCCCCACAGATACGCAGTATTTT. This gives the protein CASSYPPTDTQYF.

The V call is TRBV30, the J call TRBJ2-3; 7 positions match TRBD2. The CDR3 spans 16 residues. The germline V gene encodes CDR1 GTSNPN and CDR2 SVGIG (reference sequence). Trimming cost V 4 bases and J 0 bases; bases outside gene matches: 10. Here the CDR3 DNA reads TGTGCCTGGACCCCCCAGACTAGCCAAAGCACAGATACGCAGTATTTT. Translation gives CAWTPQTSQSTDTQYF.

This clone was observed a single time. This rearrangement joins TRBV7-2 to TRBJ1-1; D is possibly TRBD1 (5 bases). The CDR3 covers 14 residues. Germline CDR1 SGHTA, CDR2 FQGNSA. Trimming left V 5 bases short and J 6 bases short, with 16 bases between. The CDR3 loop reads CASSPSRGRAEAFF. CDR3 DNA sequence: TGTGCCAGCAGCCCTAGCCGGGGGAGGGCTGAAGCTTTCTTT.

The chain carries TRBV7-6 and TRBJ1-1; TRBD1 agrees at 7 bases. CDR1 and CDR2 (germline): SGHVS, FNYEAQ. This CDR3 comprises 17 residues. V lost 0 bases and J lost 3; bases outside the gene matches: 10. CDR3 protein: CASSLAIQGLRDTEAFF. CDR3 nucleotide sequence: TGTGCCAGCAGCTTAGCCATACAGGGGCTGCGGGACACTGAAGCTTTCTTT.

The rearrangement uses TRBV28 and TRBJ2-3; 7 positions match TRBD2. Germline CDR1 is MDHEN and CDR2 is SYDVKM. This CDR3 contains 15 residues. Trimming at V came to 6 bases and at J to 0 bases, leaving 6 bases not matched to a gene. CDR3 sequence: CASSPGGYSTDTQYF. DNA of the CDR3: TGTGCCAGCAGCCCCGGGGGGTATAGCACAGATACGCAGTATTTT.

V usage is TRBV19 and J usage is TRBJ2-2; TRBD2 matches 7 bases. CDR1 LNHDA and CDR2 SQIVND come from the germline V gene (reference sequence). The CDR3 is 16 residues long. After removal of 4 bases from V and 1 base from J, the junction contained 6 bases not matched to a gene. The CDR3 nucleotides read TGTGCCAGTAGTAGTTTAGCGGGCCTGAACACCGGGGAGCTGTTTTTT. Translating it yields CASSSLAGLNTGELFF.

This sequence joins TRBV6-1 and TRBJ1-2, with TRBD1 as a possible D gene (6 bases). V lost 2 bases to trimming and J lost 7 bases, with 17 bases between them. The CDR3 length is 15 residues. Germline CDR1 MNHNS, CDR2 SASEGT. The CDR3: CASSETYPGQSGYTF. CDR3 nucleotides: TGTGCCAGCAGTGAAACCTACCCTGGACAGAGTGGCTACACCTTC.

The chain links TRBV28 to TRBJ2-7; 8 nucleotides match TRBD2. The ends lost 6 bases at V and 5 bases at J; junction bases unmatched: 12. Germline values: CDR1 MDHEN, CDR2 SYDVKM. There are 15 residues in the CDR3. The CDR3 reads CASRRLSGSRDEQYF. In DNA, the CDR3 is TGTGCCAGCAGAAGACTCAGCGGGAGTCGCGACGAGCAGTACTTC.

A remark on this clone: Compared with germline, one end of the junction differs, possibly owing to a read error. The rearrangement links TRBV10-3 to TRBJ2-7, with TRBD1 matching over 7 bases. CDR3 size: 16 residues. Germline V gene data show CDR1 as ENHRY and CDR2 as SYGVKD. CDR3 region: CAFRDYPGQISYEQYF. The CDR3 DNA reads TGTGCCTTCAGAGATTACCCGGGACAGATCTCCTACGAGCAGTACTTC.

This chain connects TRBV6-6 to TRBJ1-1, with D possibly being TRBD1 (6 bases). CDR1 is MNHNY and CDR2 is SVGAGI in the germline V gene (reference sequence). The CDR3 totals 13 residues. V was trimmed by 8 bases and J by 0 bases, leaving 10 bases between them. CDR3: CASSGQMNTEAFF. CDR3 nucleotide sequence: TGTGCCAGCTCGGGACAAATGAACACTGAAGCTTTCTTT.

The chain couples TRBV18 to TRBJ1-5, with 9 bases aligning to TRBD1. Germline values: CDR1 KGHSH, CDR2 LQKENI. This CDR3 comprises 17 residues. V trimming: 2 bases; J trimming: 2 bases; junction bases outside the gene matches: 7. The CDR3 bases are TGTGCCAGCTCACCAGCCGCTTGGACAGGGGGCAATCAGCCCCAGCATTTT. It encodes CASSPAAWTGGNQPQHF. The whole variable domain, remainder taken from reference TRBV18 and TRBJ1-5, is NAGVMQNPRHLVRRRGQEARLRCSPMKGHSHVYWYRQLPEEGLKFMVYLQKENIIDESGMPKERFSAEFPKEGPSILRIQQVVRGDSAAYFCASSPAAWTGGNQPQHFGDGTRLSIL.